Shown below are 11 T cell receptor beta chains from a single sample sequenced in a study of cytotoxic CD8 clonotypes in ibrutinib-treated CLL. Profiled with immunoSEQ multiplex PCR; TCRdb holds only in-frame clones, not every one. In the table there are 9,500 to 15,000 clones, about 59% of which are singletons. Sequenced material: PBMCs, taken before ibrutinib treatment. The receptor set was obtained from a human donor with chronic lymphocytic leukemia.

This clone occurred a few times. This rearrangement joins TRBV5-6 to TRBJ2-5; D possibly uses TRBD1 or TRBD2 (5 bases each). Trimming shortened V by 3 bases and J by 7 bases, and 16 bases separated the two germline ends. Germline V gene lookup returns CDR1 SGHDT and CDR2 YYEEEE. The CDR3 is 14 amino acids. The chain's CDR3 is CASSSDSLRGTQYF. The CDR3 region has the DNA TGTGCCAGCAGCTCAGACAGCCTGAGGGGGACCCAGTACTTC.

V gene TRBV4-2 combines with J gene TRBJ2-1; TRBD2 agrees at 14 bases. Germline V CDR1 and CDR2: LGHNA, YNFKEQ. V lost 4 bases, J lost 0 bases, and 8 bases stayed unmatched. This CDR3 contains 19 residues. The CDR3 bases are TGTGCCAGCAGCCGACTAGCGGGGGGGCCATTCGACTCCTACAATGAGCAGTTCTTC. Amino acids: CASSRLAGGPFDSYNEQFF.

This clone was seen only a few times. This chain uses TRBV6-1 with TRBJ2-2, with a possible D match to TRBD1 (5 bases). The CDR3 contains 15 residues. Trimming removed 4 bases at V and 7 bases at J, with 16 bases between. Per germline, CDR1 MNHNS and CDR2 SASEGT. CDR3 nucleotide sequence: TGTGCCAGCAGTGCCCCCTCAGGGTATGGCGGGGAGCTGTTTTTT. This translates into CASSAPSGYGGELFF.

The chain has TRBV19 and TRBJ1-6; 8 bases align to TRBD1. This CDR3 is 17 amino acids long. Germline CDR1 is LNHDA and CDR2 is SQIVND (reference sequence). Losses at the gene ends were 1 base for V and 3 bases for J; bases not matched to a gene: 5. CDR3 nucleotides: TGTGCCAGTAGTATAGGAGGGACAGGCTACTATAATTCACCCCTCCACTTT. Translation: CASSIGGTGYYNSPLHF.

This chain uses TRBV14 with TRBJ2-5; D is perhaps TRBD1 (5 bases). Germline V gene data show CDR1 as SGHDN and CDR2 as FVKESK. This CDR3 spans 15 amino acids. V was cut by 5 bases and J by 2 bases, with 15 bases left in between. The CDR3, as DNA: TGTGCCAGCAGCACCCGGACACCCCAGCAAGAGACCCAGTACTTC. Residues: CASSTRTPQQETQYF.

The chain joins TRBV6-1 to TRBJ1-5; possible D gene TRBD1, 5 bases. The CDR3 sequence is 16 residues long. Germline CDR1 MNHNS, CDR2 SASEGT. With 2 bases removed from V and 2 bases from J, the gap between germline ends came to 13 bases. Here the CDR3 DNA reads TGTGCCAGCAGTGAATCCCCTCGAGGGGGCAATCAGCCCCAGCATTTT. It specifies CASSESPRGGNQPQHF.

This clone was seen once. The chain links TRBV5-6 to TRBJ2-3; a weak D match, TRBD1 (5 bases). Germline CDR1 and CDR2: SGHDT and YYEEEE. The CDR3 covers 13 residues. The V and J ends lost 2 bases and 5 bases respectively, with 9 bases between them. The CDR3, as DNA: TGTGCCAGCAGCTTCTCAGGGCAAGATACGCAGTATTTT. Residues: CASSFSGQDTQYF.

This chain connects TRBV4-2 to TRBJ1-6, with 7 nucleotides matching TRBD1. With V trimmed by 0 bases and J by 6 bases, 11 bases remained unmatched. There are 18 residues in the CDR3. The germline V gene has CDR1 LGHNA and CDR2 YNFKEQ. The CDR3 spells CASSQEDSGTAINSPLHF. Written as DNA, the CDR3 is TGTGCCAGCAGCCAAGAAGACTCCGGGACAGCTATTAATTCACCCCTCCACTTT.

This chain uses TRBV27 with TRBJ2-7; 7 nucleotides line up with TRBD2. The V segment lost 4 bases and the J segment 9 bases; nucleotides outside the gene matches: 6. Germline V gene lookup returns CDR1 MNHEY and CDR2 SMNVEV (reference sequence). This CDR3 has 12 amino acids. The CDR3: CASSSQGGGQYF. DNA of the CDR3: TGTGCCAGCAGTTCCCAGGGCGGGGGGCAGTACTTC.

The rearrangement links TRBV19 to TRBJ2-7, with D maybe TRBD1 (7 bases). Germline CDR1 reads LNHDA; CDR2 reads SQIVND (reference sequence). V lost 5 bases, J lost 7 bases, and 12 bases lay in between. This CDR3 contains 12 residues. Written as DNA, the CDR3 is TGTGCCAGTAGTGGGAGGACAGGTGAGCAGTACTTC. Amino acid sequence: CASSGRTGEQYF. The whole variable domain, remainder taken from reference TRBV19 and TRBJ2-7, is DGGITQSPKYLFRKEGQNVTLSCEQNLNHDAMYWYRQDPGQGLRLIYYSQIVNDFQKGDIAEGYSVSREKKESFPLTVTSAQKNPTAFYLCASSGRTGEQYFGPGTRLTVT.

The CDR3 region has the DNA TGCGCCAGCAGCCCAGGTTTGAATGAGCAGTTCTTC. Its protein product is CASSPGLNEQFF. The chain recombines TRBV4-3 with TRBJ2-1; D unclear. V was trimmed by 4 bases and J by 7 bases, leaving 8 bases between them. The CDR3 has 12 amino acids. Germline CDR1 reads LGHNA; CDR2 reads YSLEER.